This T cell receptor beta chain originates from a study of T cell changes during pregnancy in multiple sclerosis. The germline CDR1 and CDR2 sequences are SGDLS and YYNGEE. V lost 4 bases, J lost 8 bases, and 12 bases stayed unmatched. This CDR3 comprises 16 residues. Sequencing used immunoSEQ multiplex PCR; TCRdb keeps in-frame clones, though not all of them. The table includes about 44,000 clones, 80% to 95% detected once. This material consisted of CD4+ T cells from peripheral blood mononuclear cells, taken before pregnancy. This TCR derives from a female donor with multiple sclerosis, enrolled in a pregnancy study. V and J are TRBV9 and TRBJ2-1; 10 positions match TRBD1. The CDR3 protein is CASSPRDRGARDEQFF. The CDR3 bases are TGTGCCAGCAGCCCCCGGGACAGGGGCGCTAGGGATGAGCAGTTCTTC. Complete variable domain (other parts from reference TRBV9 and TRBJ2-1): DSGVTQTPKHLITATGQRVTLRCSPRSGDLSVYWYQQSLDQGLQFLIQYYNGEERAKGNILERFSAQQFPDLHSELNLSSLELGDSALYFCASSPRDRGARDEQFFGPGTRLTVL.